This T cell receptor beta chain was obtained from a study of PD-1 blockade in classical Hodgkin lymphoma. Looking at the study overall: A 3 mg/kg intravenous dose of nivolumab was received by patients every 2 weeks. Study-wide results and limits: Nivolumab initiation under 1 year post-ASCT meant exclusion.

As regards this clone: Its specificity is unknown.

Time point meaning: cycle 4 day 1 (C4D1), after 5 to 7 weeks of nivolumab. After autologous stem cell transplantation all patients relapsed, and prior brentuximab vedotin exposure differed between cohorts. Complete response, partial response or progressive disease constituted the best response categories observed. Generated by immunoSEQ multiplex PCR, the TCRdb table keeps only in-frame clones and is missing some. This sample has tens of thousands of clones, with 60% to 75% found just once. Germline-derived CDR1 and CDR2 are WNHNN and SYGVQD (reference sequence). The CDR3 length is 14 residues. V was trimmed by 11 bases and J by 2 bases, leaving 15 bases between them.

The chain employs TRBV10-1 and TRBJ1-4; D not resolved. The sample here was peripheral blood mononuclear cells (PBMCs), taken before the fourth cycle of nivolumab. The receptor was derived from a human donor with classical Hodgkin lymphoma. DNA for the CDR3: TGCGCCCGCCCCTCGGGCGCGACTAATGAAAAACTGTTTTTT. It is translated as CARPSGATNEKLFF.